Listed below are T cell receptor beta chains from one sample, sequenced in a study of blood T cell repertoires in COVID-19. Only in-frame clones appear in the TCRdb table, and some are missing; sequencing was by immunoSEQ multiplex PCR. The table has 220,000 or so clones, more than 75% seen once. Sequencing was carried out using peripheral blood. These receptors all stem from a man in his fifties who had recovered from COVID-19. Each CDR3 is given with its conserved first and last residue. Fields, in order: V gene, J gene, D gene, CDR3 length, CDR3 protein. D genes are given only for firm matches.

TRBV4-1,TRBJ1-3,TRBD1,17,CASSRSRQGETGNTIYF
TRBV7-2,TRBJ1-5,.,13,CASSVRGNQPQHF
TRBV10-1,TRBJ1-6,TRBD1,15,CASDNPGQINSPLHF
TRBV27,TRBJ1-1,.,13,CASSLGQNTEAFF
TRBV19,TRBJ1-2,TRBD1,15,CASRTGTGATYGYTF
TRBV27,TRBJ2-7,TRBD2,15,CASSTWTSGTYEQYF
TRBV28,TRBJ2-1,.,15,CASGPSGDRYNEQFF
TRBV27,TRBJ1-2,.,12,CASSRRGHGYTF
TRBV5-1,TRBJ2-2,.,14,CASRGSANTGELFF
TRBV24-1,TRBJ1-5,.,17,CATSDLSGGVGNQPQHF
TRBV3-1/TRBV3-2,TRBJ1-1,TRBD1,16,CASSPRDRGSNTEAFF
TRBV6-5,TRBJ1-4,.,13,CASSRVANEKLFF
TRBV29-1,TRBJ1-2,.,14,CSVVVTGDNYGYTF
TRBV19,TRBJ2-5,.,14,CASSMFYFQETQYF
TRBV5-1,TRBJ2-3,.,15,CASSLGEGGTDTQYF
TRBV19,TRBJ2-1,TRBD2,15,CASSTRTSGTDEQFF
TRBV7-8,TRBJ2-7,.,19,CASSLPTRQALSSSYEQYF
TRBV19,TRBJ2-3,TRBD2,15,CASRSAGTSTDTQYF
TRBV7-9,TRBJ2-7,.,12,CASSSGPGEQYF
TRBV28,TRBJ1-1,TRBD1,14,CASSLLPADRGAFF
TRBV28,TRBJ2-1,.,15,CASSLWRGSYNEQFF
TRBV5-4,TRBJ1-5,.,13,CASSSPRGQPQHF
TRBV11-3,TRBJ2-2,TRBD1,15,CASTRTGADTGELFF
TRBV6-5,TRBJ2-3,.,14,CASSSSTSPDTQYF
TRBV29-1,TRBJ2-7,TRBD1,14,CSVLSGTGSNEQYF
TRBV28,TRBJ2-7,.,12,CASSTGIYEQYF
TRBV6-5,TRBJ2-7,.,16,CASSYSPGGQGHEQYF
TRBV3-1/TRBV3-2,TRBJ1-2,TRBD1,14,CASSRDSANYGYTF
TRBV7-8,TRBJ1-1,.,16,CASMIRTATPNTEAFF
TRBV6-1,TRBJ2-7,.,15,CASSEMGGSSYEQYF
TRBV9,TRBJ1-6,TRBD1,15,CASSPEGQKNSPLHF
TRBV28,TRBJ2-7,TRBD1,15,CASSYGGQGDVRFYF
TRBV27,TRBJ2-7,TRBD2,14,CASSSGLDLYEQYF
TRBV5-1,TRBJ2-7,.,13,CASRIETGYEQYF
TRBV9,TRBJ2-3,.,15,CASSVEEGGKDTQYF
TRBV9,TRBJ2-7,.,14,CASSVGGASVEQYF
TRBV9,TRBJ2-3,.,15,CASSQGSSSTDTQYF